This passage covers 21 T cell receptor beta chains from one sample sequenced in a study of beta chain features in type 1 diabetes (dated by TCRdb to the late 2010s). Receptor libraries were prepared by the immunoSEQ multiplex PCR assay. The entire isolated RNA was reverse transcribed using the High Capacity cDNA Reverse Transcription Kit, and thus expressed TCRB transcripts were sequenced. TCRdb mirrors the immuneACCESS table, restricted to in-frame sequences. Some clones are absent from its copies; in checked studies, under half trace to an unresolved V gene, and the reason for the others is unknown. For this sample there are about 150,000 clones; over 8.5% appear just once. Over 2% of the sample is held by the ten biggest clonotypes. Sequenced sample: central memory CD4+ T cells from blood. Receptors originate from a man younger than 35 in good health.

The CDR3 DNA reads as TGTGCCAGCTCCCCCGGACTAGCGGGTGAGCAGTTCTTC. It is translated as CASSPGLAGEQFF. The V and J genes are TRBV18 and TRBJ2-1, with 11 bases aligning to TRBD2. The CDR3 has 13 amino acids. The V segment lost 6 bases and the J segment 9 bases; nucleotides outside the gene matches: 4. In germline, CDR1 is KGHSH, CDR2 LQKENI.

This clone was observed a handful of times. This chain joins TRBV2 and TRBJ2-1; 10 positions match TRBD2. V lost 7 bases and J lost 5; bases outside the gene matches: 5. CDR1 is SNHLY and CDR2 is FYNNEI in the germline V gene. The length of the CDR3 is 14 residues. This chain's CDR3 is CASTFSGGNNEQFF. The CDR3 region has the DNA TGTGCCAGCACTTTTAGCGGGGGGAACAATGAGCAGTTCTTC.

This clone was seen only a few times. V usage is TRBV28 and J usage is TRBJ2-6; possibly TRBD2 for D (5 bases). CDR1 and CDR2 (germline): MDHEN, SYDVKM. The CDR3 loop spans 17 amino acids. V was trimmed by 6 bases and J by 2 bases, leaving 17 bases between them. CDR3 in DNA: TGTGCCAGCAGATCCTGGACCTTAGCGCCTGGGGCCAACGTCCTGACTTTC. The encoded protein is CASRSWTLAPGANVLTF.

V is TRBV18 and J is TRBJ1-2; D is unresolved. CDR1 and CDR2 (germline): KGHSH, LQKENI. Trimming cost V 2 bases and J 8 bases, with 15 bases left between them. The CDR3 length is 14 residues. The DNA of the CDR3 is TGTGCCAGCTCACCAGGCGGGGATGTCGGCGGCTACACCTTC. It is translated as CASSPGGDVGGYTF.

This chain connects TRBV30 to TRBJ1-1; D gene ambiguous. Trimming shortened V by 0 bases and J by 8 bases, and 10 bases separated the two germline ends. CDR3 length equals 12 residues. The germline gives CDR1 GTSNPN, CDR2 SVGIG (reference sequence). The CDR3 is CAWSVRGGEAFF. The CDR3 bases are TGTGCCTGGAGTGTACGGGGTGGGGAAGCTTTCTTT.

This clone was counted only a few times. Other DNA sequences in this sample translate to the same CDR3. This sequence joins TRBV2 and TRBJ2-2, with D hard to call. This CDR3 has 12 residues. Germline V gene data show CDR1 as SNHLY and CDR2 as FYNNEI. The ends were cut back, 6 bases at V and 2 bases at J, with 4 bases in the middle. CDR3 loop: CASRRNTGELFF. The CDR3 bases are TGTGCCAGCAGAAGAAACACCGGGGAGCTGTTTTTT.

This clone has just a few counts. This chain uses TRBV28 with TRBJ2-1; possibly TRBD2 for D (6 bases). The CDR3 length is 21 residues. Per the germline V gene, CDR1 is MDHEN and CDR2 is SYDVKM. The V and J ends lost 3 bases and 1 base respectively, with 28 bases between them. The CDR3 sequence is CASSFRGGGSWWGRSYNEQFF. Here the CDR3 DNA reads TGTGCCAGCAGTTTCCGCGGTGGAGGGAGTTGGTGGGGCAGATCCTACAATGAGCAGTTCTTC.

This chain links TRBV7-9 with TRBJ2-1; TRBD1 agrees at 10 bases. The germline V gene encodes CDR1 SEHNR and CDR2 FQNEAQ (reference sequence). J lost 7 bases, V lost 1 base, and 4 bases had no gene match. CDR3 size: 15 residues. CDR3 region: CASSLDRDRGNEQFF. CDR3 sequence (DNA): TGTGCCAGCAGCTTAGACCGGGACAGGGGAAATGAGCAGTTCTTC.

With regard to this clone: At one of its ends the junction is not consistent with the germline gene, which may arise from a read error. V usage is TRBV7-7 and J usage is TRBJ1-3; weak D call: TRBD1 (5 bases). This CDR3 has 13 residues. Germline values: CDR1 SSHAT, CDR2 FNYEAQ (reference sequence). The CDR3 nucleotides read TGTGCTAGCAGCAAAGACAGAGGAAACACCATATATTTT. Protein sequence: CASSKDRGNTIYF.

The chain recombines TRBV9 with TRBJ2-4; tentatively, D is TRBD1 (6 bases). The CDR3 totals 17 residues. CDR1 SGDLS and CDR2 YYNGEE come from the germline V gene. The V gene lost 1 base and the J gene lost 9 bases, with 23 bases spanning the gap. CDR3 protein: CASSVNPGPRGQVIQYF. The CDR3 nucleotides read TGTGCCAGCAGCGTAAACCCGGGGCCAAGGGGACAAGTCATTCAGTACTTC.

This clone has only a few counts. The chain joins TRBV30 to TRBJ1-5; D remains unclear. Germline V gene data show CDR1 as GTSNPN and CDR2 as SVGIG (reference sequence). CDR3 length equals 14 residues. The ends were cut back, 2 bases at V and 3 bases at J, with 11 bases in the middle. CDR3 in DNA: TGTGCCTGGAGTCGGGGAAGTGACAATCAGCCCCAGCATTTT. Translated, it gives CAWSRGSDNQPQHF.

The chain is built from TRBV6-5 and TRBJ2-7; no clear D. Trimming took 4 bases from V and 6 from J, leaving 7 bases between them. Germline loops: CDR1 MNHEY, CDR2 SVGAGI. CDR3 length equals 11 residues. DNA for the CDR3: TGTGCCAGCAGTTCAGGTCCCGAGCAGTACTTC. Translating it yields CASSSGPEQYF.

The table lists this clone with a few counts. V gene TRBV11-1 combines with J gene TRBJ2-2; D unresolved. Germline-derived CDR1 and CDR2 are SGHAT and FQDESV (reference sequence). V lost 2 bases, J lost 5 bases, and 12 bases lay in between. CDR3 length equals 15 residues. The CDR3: CASSLRGADTGELFF. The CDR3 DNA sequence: TGTGCCAGCAGCTTACGAGGAGCAGATACCGGGGAGCTGTTTTTT.

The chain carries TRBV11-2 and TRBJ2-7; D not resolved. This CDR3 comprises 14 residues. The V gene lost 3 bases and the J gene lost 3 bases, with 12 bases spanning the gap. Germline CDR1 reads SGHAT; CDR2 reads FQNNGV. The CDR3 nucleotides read TGTGCCAGCAGCTTTACCTCAGGCGTCTACGAGCAGTACTTC. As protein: CASSFTSGVYEQYF.

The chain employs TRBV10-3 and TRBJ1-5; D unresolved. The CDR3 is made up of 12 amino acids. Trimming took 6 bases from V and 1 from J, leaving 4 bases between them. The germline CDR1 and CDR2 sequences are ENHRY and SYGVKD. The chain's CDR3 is CAISKSNQPQHF. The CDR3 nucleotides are TGTGCCATCAGCAAGAGCAATCAGCCCCAGCATTTT.

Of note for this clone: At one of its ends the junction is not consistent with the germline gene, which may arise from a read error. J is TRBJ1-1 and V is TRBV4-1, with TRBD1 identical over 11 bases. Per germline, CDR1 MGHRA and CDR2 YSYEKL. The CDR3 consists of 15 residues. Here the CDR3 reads CASSQTGQGASMPHF. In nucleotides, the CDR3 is TGCGCCAGCAGCCAGACTGGACAGGGGGCTTCCATGCCGCATTTT.

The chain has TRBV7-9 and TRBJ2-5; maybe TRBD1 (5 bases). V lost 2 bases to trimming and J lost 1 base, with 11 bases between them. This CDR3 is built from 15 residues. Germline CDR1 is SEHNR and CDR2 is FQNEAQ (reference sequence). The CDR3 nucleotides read TGTGCCAGCAGCTTATTCAGGGTTGGCCAAGAGACCCAGTACTTC. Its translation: CASSLFRVGQETQYF. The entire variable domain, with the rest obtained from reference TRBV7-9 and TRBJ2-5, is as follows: DTGVSQNPRHKITKRGQNVTFRCDPISEHNRLYWYRQTLGQGPEFLTYFQNEAQLEKSRLLSDRFSAERPKGSFSTLEIQRTEQGDSAMYLCASSLFRVGQETQYFGPGTRLLVL.

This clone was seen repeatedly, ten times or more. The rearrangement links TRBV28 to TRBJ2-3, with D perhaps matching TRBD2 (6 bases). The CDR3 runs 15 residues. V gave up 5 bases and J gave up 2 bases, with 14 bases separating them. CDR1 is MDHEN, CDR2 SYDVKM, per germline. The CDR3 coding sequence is TGTGCCAGCAGTGGCCCTAGCGACCTCACAGATACGCAGTATTTT. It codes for CASSGPSDLTDTQYF.

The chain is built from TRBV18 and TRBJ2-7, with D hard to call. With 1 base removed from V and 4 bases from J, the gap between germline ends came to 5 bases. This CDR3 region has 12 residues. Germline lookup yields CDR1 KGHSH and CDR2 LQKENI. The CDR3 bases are TGTGCCAGCTCACCACAGCAGTACGAGCAGTACTTC. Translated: CASSPQQYEQYF.

The CDR3 region is CSAKGSGTQYF. In DNA form, the CDR3 reads TGCAGTGCTAAAGGGAGTGGTACGCAGTATTTT. The chain has TRBV20-1 and TRBJ2-3; the D gene is possibly TRBD2 (5 bases). The CDR3 totals 11 residues. Deletions cut 4 bases from V and 8 bases from J, with 10 bases between. Germline CDR1 reads DFQATT; CDR2 reads SNEGSKA (reference sequence).

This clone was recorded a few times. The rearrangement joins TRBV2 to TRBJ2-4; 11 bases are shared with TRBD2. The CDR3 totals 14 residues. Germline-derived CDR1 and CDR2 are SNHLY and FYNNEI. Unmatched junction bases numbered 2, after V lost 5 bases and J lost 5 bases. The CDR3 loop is CASSKLAGENIQYF. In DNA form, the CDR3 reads TGTGCCAGCAGTAAACTAGCGGGGGAAAACATTCAGTACTTC.